These T cell receptor beta chains were read from a single sample in a study of beta chain features in type 1 diabetes. This table comes from immunoSEQ multiplex PCR, and its TCRdb copy is limited to in-frame clones, with some not included. The table has some 150,000 clones, less than 10% seen once. The specimen sequenced was central memory CD4+ T cells from blood. The receptors come from a woman aged 40-49 years in good health. Both conserved end residues are part of each CDR3. The D gene is left open where the match is weak. Not every row has a clone size; where given, it reads once, few, many or a size class.

J gene | V gene | clone size | D gene | CDR3 DNA | CDR3 protein
TRBJ2-3 | TRBV19 | NA | NA | TGTGCCAGTGGAGCACAGGGCACAGATACGCAGTATTTT | CASGAQGTDTQYF
TRBJ2-5 | TRBV7-7 | few | TRBD1 | TGTGCCAGCAGCTCTGACAGGGGGAGTGAGACCCAGTACTTC | CASSSDRGSETQYF
TRBJ2-1 | TRBV6-1 | NA | TRBD1 | TGTGCCAGCAAGCGGGACAGGGTGATCCATGAGCAGTTCTTC | CASKRDRVIHEQFF
TRBJ2-2 | TRBV2 | NA | NA | TGTGCCAGCAGTGAAGCGCGGACAAGCACCGGGGAGCTGTTTTTT | CASSEARTSTGELFF
TRBJ2-3 | TRBV7-9 | few | NA | TGTGCCAGCAGCTTACATCAGGCTCTGGATACGCAGTATTTT | CASSLHQALDTQYF
TRBJ1-6 | TRBV2 | NA | TRBD1 | TGTGCCAGCAGGAGGGGGACAGGGGTTAATTCACCCCTCCACTTT | CASRRGTGVNSPLHF
TRBJ2-7 | TRBV18 | few | NA | TGTGCCAGCTCACCAGAGCGAACACGCGAGCAGTACTTC | CASSPERTREQYF
TRBJ2-1 | TRBV6-5 | once | TRBD2 | TGTGCCAGCAGTACCGAGCGGGGGTACAATGAGCAGTTCTTC | CASSTERGYNEQFF
TRBJ2-1 | TRBV6-1 | NA | TRBD2 | TGTGCCAGTGGGGGACTAGCGGATGAGCAGTTCTTC | CASGGLADEQFF
TRBJ1-2 | TRBV6-6 | few | NA | TGTGCCAGCAGTTTATCGGGAACGGAGAATGGCTACACCTTC | CASSLSGTENGYTF
TRBJ2-5 | TRBV6-6 | few | NA | TGTGCCAGCAGTTTCGGCTGGCAGACTGCTCAAGAGACCCAGTACTTC | CASSFGWQTAQETQYF
TRBJ2-3 | TRBV18 | NA | TRBD2 | TGTGCCAGCTCACCGTTCGGACTAGCGGGGGGGACAGATACGCAGTATTTT | CASSPFGLAGGTDTQYF
TRBJ2-5 | TRBV6-6 | NA | NA | TGTGCCAGCAGCACCGGAGGCCAAACAGAGACCCAGTACTTC | CASSTGGQTETQYF
TRBJ1-5 | TRBV6-6 | NA | NA | TGTGCCAGCAGTTTCGGTCAAGCCTCTAATCAGCCCCAGCATTTT | CASSFGQASNQPQHF
TRBJ2-2 | TRBV7-9 | few | TRBD1 | TGTGCCAGCAGCTTGGGGACAGCCGGGGAGCTGTTTTTT | CASSLGTAGELFF
TRBJ2-2 | TRBV7-9 | many | TRBD2 | TGTGCCAGCAGCTCTAGCGGTTCCGGGGAGCTGTTTTTT | CASSSSGSGELFF
TRBJ1-5 | TRBV19 | NA | TRBD1 | TGTGCCAGTAGTCAAGGGGGCGAACAGCCCCAGCATTTT | CASSQGGEQPQHF
TRBJ2-1 | TRBV29-1 | NA | TRBD1 | TGCAGCGTTGGGACAGGGCAGGTCAATGAGCAGTTCTTC | CSVGTGQVNEQFF
TRBJ1-1 | TRBV5-1 | NA | TRBD1 | TGCGCCAGCAGCTCAACGACAGGGAGGTTGAGCACTGAAGCTTTCTTT | CASSSTTGRLSTEAFF
TRBJ1-5 | TRBV5-1 | few | NA | TGCGCCAGCAGCCCCGGGGGGGGCAATCAGCCCCAGCATTTT | CASSPGGGNQPQHF
TRBJ1-1 | TRBV19 | few | TRBD1 | TGTGCCAGTAGTATATTCGACAGGGTTACTGAAGCTTTCTTT | CASSIFDRVTEAFF
TRBJ2-1 | TRBV16 | NA | NA | TGTGCCAGCAGCCCGGTCCGCGGCAATGAGCAGTTCTTC | CASSPVRGNEQFF
TRBJ2-5 | TRBV7-9 | few | TRBD1 | TGTGCCAGCAGCTTCTCATTAGCTACGACAGGGTCAGAGACCCAGTACTTC | CASSFSLATTGSETQYF
TRBJ2-3 | TRBV7-2 | NA | NA | TGTGCCAGCAGTTTAGCAGCGGGTAGCACAGATACGCAGTATTTT | CASSLAAGSTDTQYF
TRBJ2-1 | TRBV19 | few | TRBD1 | TGTGCCAGTAGTCCCGGGACAGGATGGGACAATGAGCAGTTCTTC | CASSPGTGWDNEQFF
TRBJ2-5 | TRBV7-8 | NA | NA | TGTGCCAGCAGCTTAGGGGTAGCTTGGGGGGACCAAGAGACCCAGTACTTC | CASSLGVAWGDQETQYF
TRBJ1-2 | TRBV2 | NA | NA | TGTGCCAGCAGTGTAACAAAGGGGGTAGGTGGCTACACCTTC | CASSVTKGVGGYTF
TRBJ2-4 | TRBV2 | NA | NA | TGTGCCAGCAGCGGACAGATAGCCAAAAACATTCAGTACTTC | CASSGQIAKNIQYF
TRBJ1-5 | TRBV28 | NA | NA | TGTGCCAGCACGGGGTCAGATCAGCCCCAGCATTTT | CASTGSDQPQHF
TRBJ2-3 | TRBV7-8 | many | NA | TGTGCCAGCAGCCCTCTGCTAAGCACAGATACGCAGTATTTT | CASSPLLSTDTQYF
TRBJ2-3 | TRBV5-1 | few | TRBD2 | TGCGCCAGCAGATACGATAGCGGGAGCACAGATACGCAGTATTTT | CASRYDSGSTDTQYF
TRBJ2-1 | TRBV27 | few | TRBD2 | TGTGCCAGCAGTTCGGGCCTAGCGGGGGTTGATGAGCAGTTCTTC | CASSSGLAGVDEQFF
TRBJ2-5 | TRBV11-2 | NA | NA | TGTGCCAGCAGCCATTCGGACGGAGGAGAGACCCAGTACTTC | CASSHSDGGETQYF
TRBJ2-2 | TRBV6-6 | NA | TRBD1 | TGTGCCAGTCGGGGAGTAGGGACAGATCTCGGGGAGCTGTTTTTT | CASRGVGTDLGELFF
TRBJ2-2 | TRBV7-8 | NA | NA | TGTGCCAGCAGCTTAGACATCGCGAACACCGGGGAGCTGTTTTTT | CASSLDIANTGELFF
TRBJ2-7 | TRBV4-1 | NA | TRBD2 | TGCGCCAGCAGCCTGGCCGGCGGGGGGCCCTCCTACGAGCAGTACTTC | CASSLAGGGPSYEQYF
TRBJ1-1 | TRBV5-8 | NA | NA | TGTGCCAGCAGCCTTCGCACTGAAGCTTTCTTT | CASSLRTEAFF
TRBJ1-2 | TRBV7-2 | NA | NA | TGTGCCAGCAGCCCGGAGGCAGTCTATGGCTACACCTTC | CASSPEAVYGYTF
TRBJ2-1 | TRBV7-9 | many | NA | TGTGCCAGCAGCTTAGGGTACCGGGAGCAGTTCTTC | CASSLGYREQFF
TRBJ2-5 | TRBV5-1 | NA | TRBD1 | TGCGCCAGCAGCTTTACAGGGGGTAGAAGAGAGACCCAGTACTTC | CASSFTGGRRETQYF